The next 5 T cell receptor beta chains were all read from a single sample in a study of shared clonotypes between healthy human individuals. Generated by immunoSEQ multiplex PCR, the TCRdb table keeps only in-frame clones and is missing some. The table includes about 2.3 million clones, roughly 92% detected once. Sequencing was done on a sample of naive CD4+ T cells from PBMCs. The subset: CD45RA+ positively selected. The origin of the receptors is a man aged 18 to 30 in good health. Some clones in this sample may be carry-over from other donors' samples.

The rearrangement links TRBV28 to TRBJ1-4, with D perhaps matching TRBD1 (6 bases). Germline V gene data show CDR1 as MDHEN and CDR2 as SYDVKM. The CDR3 contains 13 residues. The germline V and J ends were trimmed by 6 bases and 8 bases, with 13 bases remaining between them. The CDR3 DNA reads TGTGCCAGCAGCCCAGGGGAGGTCGAAAAACTGTTTTTT. It yields the protein CASSPGEVEKLFF.

The chain recombines TRBV29-1 with TRBJ1-2; no reliable D call. The CDR3 is made up of 15 amino acids. The germline V gene encodes CDR1 SQVTM and CDR2 ANQGSEA. Trimming removed 1 base from V and 5 bases from J, with 17 bases in between. CDR3 bases: TGCAGCGTTGAAGCGGCTCTCCACCCGGAGTATGGCTACACCTTC. Protein sequence: CSVEAALHPEYGYTF.

V is TRBV5-1 and J is TRBJ2-3, with 7 bases aligning to TRBD1. The CDR3 runs to 16 residues. V was pared by 4 bases and J by 4 bases, with 12 bases of the junction left unmatched. CDR1 is SGHRS, CDR2 YFSETQ, per germline. CDR3 DNA: TGCGCCAGCAGCCCGCAATTCATTACAGGGGCAGATACGCAGTATTTT. Residues: CASSPQFITGADTQYF.

A single count supports this clone. CDR3: CASSHPEGPYEQYF. DNA of the CDR3: TGCGCCAGCAGCCATCCGGAGGGGCCCTACGAGCAGTACTTC. V is TRBV4-1 and J is TRBJ2-7; D is possibly TRBD2 (6 bases). The germline V gene encodes CDR1 MGHRA and CDR2 YSYEKL. The CDR3 spans 14 residues. V lost 3 bases, J lost 2 bases, and 11 bases lay in between.

J is TRBJ2-5 and V is TRBV5-6; D assignment may be TRBD1 or TRBD2 (5 bases each). This CDR3 has 15 amino acids. Germline-derived CDR1 and CDR2 are SGHDT and YYEEEE. V lost 0 bases and J lost 2, with 11 bases in between. CDR3 residues: CASSLGKGRQETQYF. In nucleotides, the CDR3 is TGTGCCAGCAGCTTGGGTAAGGGACGTCAAGAGACCCAGTACTTC.